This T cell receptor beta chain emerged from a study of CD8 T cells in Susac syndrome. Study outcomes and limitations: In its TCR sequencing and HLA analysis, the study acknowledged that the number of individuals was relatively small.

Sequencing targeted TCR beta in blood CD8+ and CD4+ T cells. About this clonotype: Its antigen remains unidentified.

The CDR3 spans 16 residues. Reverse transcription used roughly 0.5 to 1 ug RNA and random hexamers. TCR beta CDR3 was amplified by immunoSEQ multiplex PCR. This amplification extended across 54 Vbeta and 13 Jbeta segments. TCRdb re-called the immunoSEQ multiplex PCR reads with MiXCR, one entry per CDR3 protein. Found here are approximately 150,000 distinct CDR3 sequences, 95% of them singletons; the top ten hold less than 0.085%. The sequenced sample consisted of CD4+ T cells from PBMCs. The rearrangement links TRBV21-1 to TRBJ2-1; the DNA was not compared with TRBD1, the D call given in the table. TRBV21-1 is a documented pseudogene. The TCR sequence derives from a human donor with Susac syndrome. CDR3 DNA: TGTGCCAGCACCAGAGGGCGGGAGAACAACCGCCCTGAGCAGTTCTTC. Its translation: CASTRGRENNRPEQFF.